Below, 13 T cell receptor beta chains from the same sample are listed, as sequenced in a study of cytomegalovirus exposure and HLA in healthy donors. Primers: 60 Vbeta forward and 13 Jbeta reverse. Assay: immunoSEQ multiplex PCR; the TCRdb copy retains only in-frame clones and omits some. The sample has some 130,000 clones; 76% are singletons. The sample consisted of PBMCs. These receptors all come from a man aged 40-50 years in good health and CMV-seronegative.

The chain links TRBV6-6 to TRBJ2-7; D perhaps matches TRBD1 (6 bases). The CDR3 has 15 residues. Germline CDR1 is MNHNY and CDR2 is SVGAGI (reference sequence). Trimming took 5 bases from V and 7 from J, leaving 21 bases between them. CDR3 nucleotides: TGTGCCAGCAGTCCTGTGAGGGGGAGTTTGGGTGAGCAGTACTTC. Amino acids: CASSPVRGSLGEQYF.

The DNA for the CDR3 is TGTGCCAGCAGCTCAGGGGGACTTACGCAAGATACGCAGTATTTT. Amino acids: CASSSGGLTQDTQYF. The V call is TRBV7-2, the J call TRBJ2-3, with D tentatively TRBD1 (7 bases). The V gene's germline CDR1 is SGHTA and CDR2 FQGNSA. Trimming cost V 4 bases and J 5 bases, with 16 bases left between them. The CDR3 totals 15 residues.

V gene TRBV6-4 combines with J gene TRBJ1-2; perhaps TRBD1 as D (5 bases). Germline CDR1 MRHNA, CDR2 SNTAGT. V was pared by 0 bases and J by 4 bases, with 9 bases between. This CDR3 contains 14 residues. CDR3 amino acids: CASSDSGGSYGYTF. In nucleotides, the CDR3 is TGTGCCAGCAGTGACTCGGGGGGGAGCTATGGCTACACCTTC.

V and J are TRBV2 and TRBJ1-2; TRBD1 matches 8 bases. Germline trimming cut 7 bases from V and 2 bases from J; bases unmatched to any gene: 6. This CDR3 comprises 14 residues. Looked up from germline, CDR1 is SNHLY and CDR2 is FYNNEI. DNA of the CDR3: TGTGCCAGCACCCCAGGGACAGGAAACTATGGCTACACCTTC. Its protein is CASTPGTGNYGYTF.

This chain links TRBV5-1 with TRBJ2-7, with a weak D call TRBD1 (5 bases). Germline values: CDR1 SGHRS, CDR2 YFSETQ. This CDR3 region has 12 residues. The V end was cut by 1 base, the J end by 5 bases, with 7 bases between. The DNA of the CDR3 is TGCGCCAGCAGCTTGTTAGGGGACGAGCAGTACTTC. The encoded protein is CASSLLGDEQYF.

The chain employs TRBV27 and TRBJ1-4; the match to TRBD1 covers 7 bases. The CDR3 spans 14 residues. Germline V gene lookup returns CDR1 MNHEY and CDR2 SMNVEV (reference sequence). Germline trimming cut 5 bases from V and 8 bases from J; bases unmatched to any gene: 8. The CDR3 DNA reads TGTGCCAGCAGTATCAGGGGGAAGCCGGAAAAACTGTTTTTT. Translated, it gives CASSIRGKPEKLFF.

This rearrangement joins TRBV5-1 to TRBJ2-7; 9 nucleotides line up with TRBD2. Trimming removed 7 bases from V and 3 bases from J; junction bases left unmatched: 5. Per germline, CDR1 SGHRS and CDR2 YFSETQ. CDR3 size: 13 residues. This chain's CDR3 is CASRGTSFYEQYF. The DNA for the CDR3 is TGCGCCAGCCGAGGGACTAGCTTCTACGAGCAGTACTTC. Full variable domain (remainder filled in from reference TRBV5-1 and TRBJ2-7): KAGVTQTPRYLIKTRGQQVTLSCSPISGHRSVSWYQQTPGQGLQFLFEYFSETQRNKGNFPGRFSGRQFSNSRSEMNVSTLELGDSALYLCASRGTSFYEQYFGPGTRLTVT.

CDR3 sequence reads: CSAQGTSSYEQYF. The CDR3, as DNA: TGCAGCGCCCAGGGGACCTCCTCCTACGAGCAGTACTTC. The V and J genes are TRBV29-1 and TRBJ2-7; the D gene is possibly TRBD1 (6 bases). The CDR3 loop spans 13 amino acids. The V and J ends lost 7 bases and 0 bases respectively, with 13 bases between them. Germline-derived CDR1 and CDR2 are SQVTM and ANQGSEA.

The J gene is TRBJ2-2, the V gene TRBV5-1; D possibly corresponds to TRBD2 (8 bases). V was clipped by 1 base and J by 4 bases, with 35 bases between them. The CDR3 extends over 23 amino acids. In germline, CDR1 is SGHRS, CDR2 YFSETQ. Here the CDR3 reads CASSLTYRGPPPFLAGFTGELFF. CDR3 nucleotides: TGCGCCAGCAGCTTGACTTACAGGGGCCCCCCCCCTTTTTTAGCGGGGTTCACCGGGGAGCTGTTTTTT.

The chain uses TRBV29-1 and TRBJ1-4; the match to TRBD1 covers 9 bases. The CDR3 contains 13 residues. With 5 bases clipped from V and 7 bases from J, the junction kept 5 bases outside the gene matches. Germline V gene data show CDR1 as SQVTM and CDR2 as ANQGSEA. The CDR3 nucleotides read TGCAGCGTTCAGGGACAGGGAGGTGAAAAACTGTTTTTT. Translating it yields CSVQGQGGEKLFF.

In regard to this clone: An end of the junction does not agree with germline; a read error may underlie this. The V and J genes are TRBV7-8 and TRBJ2-7; possibly TRBD1 for D (5 bases). The CDR3 has 12 amino acids. Per germline, CDR1 SGHVS and CDR2 FQNEAQ. DNA for the CDR3: TGTGCCAGCAGCTTAGATTGGGGCCCTCGGGACTTC. This encodes CASSLDWGPRDF.

V is TRBV4-3 and J is TRBJ2-7; 7 nucleotides line up with TRBD2. Germline CDR1 reads LGHNA; CDR2 reads YSLEER. The CDR3 is made up of 13 amino acids. The junction had 7 bases not matched to a gene; V was cut back by 6 bases and J by 5 bases. CDR3 nucleotides: TGCGCCAGCAGTGCCGGGACTACCAACGAGCAGTACTTC. This translates into CASSAGTTNEQYF.

This chain joins TRBV28 and TRBJ1-1, with D hard to call. The length of the CDR3 is 13 residues. CDR1 and CDR2 (germline): MDHEN, SYDVKM. The ends were cut back, 1 base at V and 7 bases at J, with 10 bases in the middle. The CDR3: CASSLSSVREAFF. In DNA form, the CDR3 reads TGTGCCAGCAGTTTATCGTCAGTTCGTGAAGCTTTCTTT.